This T cell receptor (beta chain) was retrieved from a study of identical twins. Study outcomes and limitations: Not following the same donors, the study drew its conclusions from cross-sectional statistical analysis. Shared out-of-frame alpha sequences (those common to twins) showed excess low generation probability. Within cord blood, abundant beta clonotypes carried fewer insertions, but memory repertoires showed no such trend.

The CDR3 is 14 residues long. Germline loops: CDR1 SGHTA, CDR2 FQGNSA. V was trimmed by 2 bases and J by 4 bases, leaving 11 bases between them. MiXCR, run by TCRdb on the 5' RACE reads, gives a single entry per CDR3 protein. The table records 600,000 to 700,000 distinct CDR3 sequences, roughly 20% of them present only once. Details on this clonotype: Antigen: not known.

These records were also assigned to another study, of T cells expressing NK-cell markers. That report notes: Of CD8+ T cells, 1.0-7.0% belonged to dominant NKG2C+ clonotypes in six donors.

Sequencing was carried out using PBMCs. This chain connects TRBV7-2 to TRBJ1-1, with D unresolved. The clonotype comes from a woman aged 18-35 years in good health. CDR3 nucleotides: TGTGCCAGCAGCTTACAACCCTCGGGCACTGAAGCTTTCTTT. It specifies CASSLQPSGTEAFF.